The 3 T cell receptor beta chains presented below share a single source sample, sequenced in a study of T cell responses to AZD1222 COVID-19 vaccine. Produced via immunoSEQ multiplex PCR; TCRdb's table is partial and in-frame only. Counted here are under 85,000 clones, roughly 86% occurring once; the ten biggest clones make up about 5.5%. This material consisted of peripheral blood, taken on day 0 of MenACWY control vaccination. The source of these receptors is an adult in good health.

The DNA of the CDR3 is TGTGCCAGCAGTTCCGGGACAGGGAACTATGGCTACACCTTC. Translated: CASSSGTGNYGYTF. The chain is built from TRBV5-5 and TRBJ1-2; 9 nucleotides line up with TRBD1. In germline, CDR1 is SGHKS, CDR2 YYEKEE (reference sequence). The CDR3 consists of 14 residues. Trimming took 5 bases from V and 2 from J; bases not matched to a gene: 4.

This clone was seen a single time. V usage is TRBV7-2 and J usage is TRBJ1-5; TRBD1 is a possible D gene (5 bases). This CDR3 spans 19 amino acids. The germline V gene encodes CDR1 SGHTA and CDR2 FQGNSA. V was clipped by 1 base and J by 0 bases, with 19 bases between them. The CDR3 spells CASSLEIFSTDYSNQPQHF. CDR3 bases: TGTGCCAGCAGCTTAGAGATTTTTTCGACAGATTATAGCAATCAGCCCCAGCATTTT.

This clone occurred a few times. The chain is built from TRBV7-3 and TRBJ2-3; a possible D gene is TRBD1 (5 bases). Trimming took 1 base from V and 0 from J, leaving 8 bases between them. The CDR3 sequence is 15 residues long. The germline V gene has CDR1 SGHTA and CDR2 FQGTGA. The CDR3 loop reads CASSLKGRSTDTQYF. CDR3 DNA sequence: TGTGCCAGCAGCTTAAAGGGGCGGAGCACAGATACGCAGTATTTT.